The 16 T cell receptor beta chains below were found in one sample sequenced in a study of early T cells in non-severe SARS-CoV-2 infection. TCRdb passed the 5' RACE reads through MiXCR, listing each CDR3 protein once. This table holds approximately 75,000 distinct CDR3 sequences, roughly 15% found once. The source material was whole blood, sampled at baseline. These receptors were obtained from an adult who was a healthcare worker with PCR-confirmed SARS-CoV-2 infection or an uninfected control (not recorded which).

This clonotype came up a few times. This chain joins TRBV7-9 and TRBJ2-7; D gene uncertain. Trimming took off 5 bases at V and 3 bases at J, with 20 bases between the two ends. This CDR3 is built from 16 residues. CDR1 and CDR2 (germline): SEHNR, FQNEAQ (reference sequence). DNA of the CDR3: TGTGCCAGCAGCCCGACGAAGGGTCCGTCCGGCTACGAGCAGTACTTC. It encodes CASSPTKGPSGYEQYF.

The V gene is TRBV24-1, the J gene TRBJ2-3, with 8 bases aligning to TRBD1. Germline trimming cut 0 bases from V and 3 bases from J; bases unmatched to any gene: 4. CDR3 length: 16 residues. Germline V gene sequence: CDR1 KGHDR, CDR2 SFDVKD. The CDR3 here is CATSDLRQGRTDTQYF. CDR3 sequence (DNA): TGTGCCACCAGTGATTTGAGACAGGGGAGAACAGATACGCAGTATTTT.

The chain has TRBV11-1 and TRBJ2-1; a weak D match, TRBD1 (5 bases). The germline gives CDR1 SGHAT, CDR2 FQDESV (reference sequence). CDR3 size: 15 residues. V dropped 4 bases and J dropped 6 bases, with 16 bases sitting between them. CDR3 sequence (DNA): TGTGCCAGCAGCTCCTCAGGGTATCGAGGCAATGAGCAGTTCTTC. Encoded protein: CASSSSGYRGNEQFF.

Only a few counts were recorded for this clonotype. The chain is built from TRBV20-1 and TRBJ2-5, with D possibly being TRBD1 (6 bases). Germline V gene lookup returns CDR1 DFQATT and CDR2 SNEGSKA (reference sequence). The CDR3 is made up of 15 amino acids. V lost 3 bases and J 6 bases, leaving 20 bases between the germline ends. The CDR3 sequence is CSARDGTPNGKTQYF. CDR3 sequence (DNA): TGCAGTGCTAGGGACGGGACACCCAACGGGAAGACCCAGTACTTC.

The chain recombines TRBV28 with TRBJ1-6, with 7 nucleotides matching TRBD1. The length of the CDR3 is 15 residues. Germline loops: CDR1 MDHEN, CDR2 SYDVKM. The V and J ends lost 4 bases and 5 bases, in that order; junction bases with no gene match: 5. The chain's CDR3 is CASSWGTANNSPLHF. The CDR3 DNA reads TGTGCCAGCAGTTGGGGGACAGCTAATAATTCACCCCTCCACTTT.

The V call is TRBV24-1, the J call TRBJ2-1; 10 positions agree with TRBD1. The CDR3 length is 17 residues. The trim removed 4 bases at V and 3 bases at J, leaving 8 bases unmatched. The germline V gene has CDR1 KGHDR and CDR2 SFDVKD. CDR3 nucleotides: TGTGCCACCAGTGACCATCCGGGACAGGGGATCTACAATGAGCAGTTCTTC. As protein: CATSDHPGQGIYNEQFF.

The chain couples TRBV7-3 to TRBJ2-5, with D perhaps TRBD1 (6 bases). The CDR3 length is 14 residues. V shed 4 bases and J shed 6 bases, with 15 bases lying between them. CDR1 SGHTA and CDR2 FQGTGA come from the germline V gene. The CDR3 DNA reads as TGTGCCAGCAGCTCGCAGGACAGTACGAAGACCCAGTACTTC. This translates into CASSSQDSTKTQYF.

This sequence joins TRBV20-1 and TRBJ2-4; 10 positions match TRBD2. CDR1 is DFQATT and CDR2 is SNEGSKA in the germline V gene (reference sequence). The CDR3 consists of 16 residues. The trim removed 2 bases at V and 0 bases at J, leaving 4 bases unmatched. The CDR3 here is CSARQREGLAKNIQYF. In DNA form, the CDR3 reads TGCAGTGCTAGACAGCGGGAGGGTCTAGCCAAAAACATTCAGTACTTC.

This clonotype was recorded a few times. The chain recombines TRBV3-1 with TRBJ2-7, with no clear D. V gave up 3 bases and J gave up 5 bases, with 14 bases separating them. The CDR3 runs to 14 residues. CDR1 and CDR2 from the germline V gene are LGHDT and YNNKEL (reference sequence). The CDR3 reads CASSQLTQNHEQYF. CDR3 nucleotide sequence: TGTGCCAGCAGCCAGCTTACTCAGAACCACGAGCAGTACTTC.

This clonotype was detected many times. The chain has TRBV5-1 and TRBJ2-1, with TRBD2 as a possible D gene (6 bases). This CDR3 spans 13 amino acids. With 3 bases removed from V and 7 bases from J, the gap between germline ends came to 11 bases. Germline lookup yields CDR1 SGHRS and CDR2 YFSETQ. The CDR3 is CASSWGVVNEQFF. CDR3 sequence (DNA): TGCGCCAGCAGCTGGGGGGTCGTTAATGAGCAGTTCTTC.

CDR3 coding DNA: TGTGCCAGCAGCCCCCAGGGCGGGCCTGACAATGAGCAGTTCTTC. Translation gives CASSPQGGPDNEQFF. The gene calls are TRBV7-2 and TRBJ2-1; D is tentatively TRBD1 or TRBD2 (5 bases each). This CDR3 region has 15 residues. The germline V and J ends were trimmed by 5 bases and 5 bases, with 16 bases remaining between them. Germline loops: CDR1 SGHTA, CDR2 FQGNSA.

The chain joins TRBV7-3 to TRBJ2-1, with D perhaps assigned TRBD1 or TRBD2 (6 bases each). The CDR3 spans 15 residues. Trimming left V 1 base short and J 5 bases short, with 12 bases between. Germline V lookup: CDR1 SGHTA, CDR2 FQGTGA. In DNA, the CDR3 is TGTGCCAGCAGCTTAAAAAAGGGGGGCCACAATGAGCAGTTCTTC. Residues: CASSLKKGGHNEQFF.

This clonotype has just a few counts. The gene calls are TRBV28 and TRBJ1-6, with TRBD1 matching 9 bases. The CDR3 is made up of 14 amino acids. The ends lost 2 bases at V and 10 bases at J; junction bases unmatched: 3. Germline CDR1 MDHEN, CDR2 SYDVKM. In DNA form, the CDR3 reads TGTGCCAGCAGTTTAACAGGGGGCCGATCACCCCTCCACTTT. Its translation is CASSLTGGRSPLHF.

The rearrangement links TRBV9 to TRBJ1-1; 10 nucleotides agree with TRBD1. The V gene end was trimmed by 4 bases and the J gene end by 5 bases; junction bases not matched to a gene: 5. Germline CDR1 and CDR2: SGDLS and YYNGEE. CDR3 length: 14 amino acids. The CDR3 bases are TGTGCCAGCAGCCCGGGACAGGGGCATACTGAAGCTTTCTTT. It is translated as CASSPGQGHTEAFF.

The rearrangement links TRBV7-6 to TRBJ2-7, with 8 bases lining up with TRBD2. J lost 5 bases, V lost 4 bases, and 7 bases had no gene match. The CDR3 contains 14 residues. The germline V gene encodes CDR1 SGHVS and CDR2 FNYEAQ. In DNA, the CDR3 is TGTGCCAGCAGCTGGGCGAGCGGGAGCGACGAGCAGTACTTC. Translated, it gives CASSWASGSDEQYF.

This clonotype was counted a few times. This rearrangement joins TRBV28 to TRBJ2-3; 10 nucleotides line up with TRBD1. Germline V gives CDR1 MDHEN, CDR2 SYDVKM. This CDR3 has 15 residues. Trimming took 2 bases from V and 2 from J; bases not matched to a gene: 1. The CDR3 loop is CASSLGTGDTDTQYF. The CDR3 DNA follows: TGTGCCAGCAGTTTAGGGACAGGGGACACAGATACGCAGTATTTT. Filled out from reference TRBV28 and TRBJ2-3, the complete variable domain reads DVKVTQSSRYLVKRTGEKVFLECVQDMDHENMFWYRQDPGLGLRLIYFSYDVKMKEKGDIPEGYSVSREKKERFSLILESASTNQTSMYLCASSLGTGDTDTQYFGPGTRLTVL.